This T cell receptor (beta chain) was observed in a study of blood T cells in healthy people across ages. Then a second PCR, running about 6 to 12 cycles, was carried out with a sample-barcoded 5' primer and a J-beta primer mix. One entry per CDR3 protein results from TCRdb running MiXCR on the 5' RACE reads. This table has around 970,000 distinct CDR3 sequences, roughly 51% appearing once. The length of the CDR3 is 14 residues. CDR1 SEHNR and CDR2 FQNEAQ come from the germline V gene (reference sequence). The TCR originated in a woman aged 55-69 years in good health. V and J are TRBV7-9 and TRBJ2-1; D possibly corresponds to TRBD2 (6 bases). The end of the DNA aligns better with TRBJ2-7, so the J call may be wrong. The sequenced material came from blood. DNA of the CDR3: TGTGCCAGCAGTATCGGGGGTACTGGGGGCGAGCAGTACTTC. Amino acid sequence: CASSIGGTGGEQYF.